These 30 T cell receptor beta chains came from one sample sequenced in a study of shared clonotypes between healthy human individuals. In the naive CD8 group, cells lacked CD45RO and were positively selected for CCR7, so terminally differentiated effector memory CD45RA+ cells were left out. Using immunoSEQ multiplex PCR, the repertoire was profiled, and TCRdb retains in-frame clones only, with some absent. The sample carries just over 2,000,000 clones, about 95% recorded once. Sequenced material: naive CD8+ T cells sorted from blood. These receptors were taken from a man aged 18-30 years in good health.

The V and J genes are TRBV11-2 and TRBJ2-1, with 8 positions matching TRBD2. The CDR3 is 15 residues long. J gave up 9 bases and V 1 base, and 8 bases lay outside the gene matches. The germline CDR1 and CDR2 sequences are SGHAT and FQNNGV. This CDR3 reads CASSLVGGRLTEQFF. CDR3 DNA: TGTGCCAGCAGCTTAGTAGGCGGGAGGTTGACTGAGCAGTTCTTC.

Here the CDR3 DNA reads TGTGCCACCGGGACAGGGGGAGAGACCCAGTACTTC. Translating gives CATGTGGETQYF. The rearrangement joins TRBV15 to TRBJ2-5; 11 nucleotides agree with TRBD1. Germline V gives CDR1 LNHNV, CDR2 YYDKDF (reference sequence). Germline trimming cut 8 bases from V and 4 bases from J; bases unmatched to any gene: 0. This CDR3 region has 12 residues.

The chain has TRBV7-9 and TRBJ2-4, with 9 positions matching TRBD2. The trim removed 2 bases at V and 6 bases at J, leaving 8 bases unmatched. CDR1 SEHNR and CDR2 FQNEAQ come from the germline V gene (reference sequence). CDR3 length: 16 amino acids. The CDR3 here is CASSLIVAGERNIQYF. CDR3 nucleotides: TGTGCCAGCAGCTTAATAGTAGCGGGGGAGCGAAACATTCAGTACTTC.

This clone was counted between two and nine times. The rearrangement joins TRBV7-5 to TRBJ1-1; the table's TRBD1 call for D was not verified on the DNA. TRBV7-5 is classified as a pseudogene. The CDR3 consists of 11 residues. This CDR3 is CARREGDEAFF. In DNA, the CDR3 is TGTGCCAGAAGAGAGGGGGATGAAGCTTTCTTT.

The chain couples TRBV27 to TRBJ2-7, with D possibly matching TRBD1 (6 bases). This CDR3 comprises 13 residues. V was clipped by 6 bases and J by 2 bases, with 11 bases between them. Germline V gives CDR1 MNHEY, CDR2 SMNVEV (reference sequence). The CDR3, as DNA: TGTGCCAGCAGAAGGGGGATCACCTACGAGCAGTACTTC. Protein: CASRRGITYEQYF.

This chain links TRBV6-4 with TRBJ1-1, with D unclear. This CDR3 comprises 14 residues. CDR1 and CDR2 from the germline V gene are MRHNA and SNTAGT. Trimming left V 3 bases short and J 1 base short, with 9 bases between. The DNA for the CDR3 is TGTGCCAGCAGTGAAACCCCGGGGAACACTGAAGCTTTCTTT. Translating it yields CASSETPGNTEAFF.

Turning to this clone: Other nucleotide sequences in the sample specify the same CDR3. The rearrangement links TRBV7-2 to TRBJ2-7, with D possibly being TRBD2 (5 bases). Trimming pared 3 bases from V and 2 bases from J, leaving 8 bases between. Germline loops: CDR1 SGHTA, CDR2 FQGNSA. This CDR3 comprises 13 residues. The CDR3 sequence: CASSLRAPYEQYF. The CDR3 coding sequence is TGTGCCAGCAGCTTGAGGGCTCCCTACGAGCAGTACTTC.

With respect to this clone: The junction does not match germline at one end; this may be a read error. The chain uses TRBV7-8 and TRBJ1-2; TRBD1 matches 7 bases. Germline CDR1 and CDR2: SGHVS and FQNEAQ. The CDR3 has 13 residues. The CDR3 reads CTSSPGGRGGYTF. CDR3 sequence (DNA): TGTACCAGCAGCCCAGGGGGGAGGGGTGGCTACACCTTC.

The chain recombines TRBV18 with TRBJ2-7; D is unresolved. This CDR3 region has 14 residues. CDR1 is KGHSH, CDR2 LQKENI, per germline. V lost 0 bases, J lost 5 bases, and 11 bases lay in between. Here the CDR3 reads CASSPPELIDEQYF. The DNA of the CDR3 is TGTGCCAGCTCACCACCTGAGCTGATCGACGAGCAGTACTTC.

The chain carries TRBV6-1 and TRBJ1-5, with D unresolved. Germline assignment: CDR1 MNHNS and CDR2 SASEGT. V lost 3 bases, J lost 0 bases, and 9 bases lay in between. This CDR3 has 15 amino acids. Written as DNA, the CDR3 is TGTGCCAGCAGTGACGAAGCAAATAGCAATCAGCCCCAGCATTTT. It is translated as CASSDEANSNQPQHF.

Note on this clone: Other DNA sequences of this sample code for an identical CDR3. The chain carries TRBV19 and TRBJ2-7; D is ambiguous. Germline-derived CDR1 and CDR2 are LNHDA and SQIVND (reference sequence). This CDR3 has 13 residues. Trimming stripped 3 bases from V and 0 bases from J, with 6 bases between. The CDR3 DNA follows: TGTGCCAGTAGTATTGGTAGCTCCTACGAGCAGTACTTC. This encodes CASSIGSSYEQYF.

The J gene is TRBJ2-1, the V gene TRBV28, with D perhaps matching TRBD2 (6 bases). The germline CDR1 and CDR2 sequences are MDHEN and SYDVKM. V lost 8 bases and J lost 0, with 17 bases in between. The CDR3 runs to 16 residues. CDR3 nucleotide sequence: TGTGCCAGCGGACTGGCGGGGCTAAGCTCCTACAATGAGCAGTTCTTC. Translated, it gives CASGLAGLSSYNEQFF.

The CDR3 DNA reads as TGCGCCAGCAGCCAAGGGGACGTAGGGGGAACTGAAGCTTTCTTT. This translates into CASSQGDVGGTEAFF. The V gene is TRBV4-1, the J gene TRBJ1-1; D is perhaps TRBD1 (6 bases). The germline gives CDR1 MGHRA, CDR2 YSYEKL. V was shortened by 1 base and J by 5 bases, with 14 bases between the two germline ends. This CDR3 has 15 amino acids.

The CDR3 region has the DNA TGTGCCAGCAGCATCCTACAGGCTAATGAAAAACTGTTTTTT. Encoded protein: CASSILQANEKLFF. The rearrangement uses TRBV6-5 and TRBJ1-4; maybe TRBD1 (5 bases). V was clipped by 6 bases and J by 3 bases, with 11 bases between them. The CDR3 has 14 amino acids. The germline CDR1 and CDR2 sequences are MNHEY and SVGAGI.

This chain connects TRBV2 to TRBJ2-1; a possible D gene is TRBD2 (5 bases). The germline V gene has CDR1 SNHLY and CDR2 FYNNEI. The V gene lost 8 bases and the J gene lost 10 bases, with 15 bases spanning the gap. This CDR3 is 12 amino acids long. In DNA form, the CDR3 reads TGTGCCAGCCCGCCCAACGGGGAGGAGCAGTTCTTC. This gives the protein CASPPNGEEQFF.

V usage is TRBV7-9 and J usage is TRBJ2-5, with D tentatively TRBD1 (6 bases). Germline assignment: CDR1 SEHNR and CDR2 FQNEAQ (reference sequence). This CDR3 is 15 amino acids long. The ends were cut back, 0 bases at V and 2 bases at J, with 10 bases in the middle. Written as DNA, the CDR3 is TGTGCCAGCAGCTTAGCGCTTGACAGGCAAGAGACCCAGTACTTC. Translation gives CASSLALDRQETQYF.

The chain recombines TRBV2 with TRBJ2-1; TRBD2 matches 11 bases. CDR3 length: 16 amino acids. CDR1 is SNHLY and CDR2 is FYNNEI in the germline V gene. J gave up 1 base and V 2 bases, and 1 base lay outside the gene matches. The CDR3 is CASSERLAGSYNEQFF. CDR3 DNA: TGTGCCAGCAGTGAAAGACTAGCGGGGTCCTACAATGAGCAGTTCTTC. Looking up the rest from reference TRBV2 and TRBJ2-1 gives the full variable domain: EPEVTQTPSHQVTQMGQEVILRCVPISNHLYFYWYRQILGQKVEFLVSFYNNEISEKSEIFDDQFSVERPDGSNFTLKIRSTKLEDSAMYFCASSERLAGSYNEQFFGPGTRLTVL.

J is TRBJ1-4 and V is TRBV12-5; D is possibly TRBD1 (5 bases). The V gene lost 6 bases and the J gene lost 7 bases, with 9 bases spanning the gap. CDR1 and CDR2 (germline): LGHNT, FRNRAP. The CDR3 spans 12 residues. The CDR3, as DNA: TGTGCTAGTGGGGGGGAGGTTGAAAAACTGTTTTTT. Encoded protein: CASGGEVEKLFF. The full variable domain, in which reference TRBV12-5 and TRBJ1-4 provide the parts outside the CDR3, is DARVTQTPRHKVTEMGQEVTMRCQPILGHNTVFWYRQTMMQGLELLAYFRNRAPLDDSGMPKDRFSAEMPDATLATLKIQPSEPRDSAVYFCASGGEVEKLFFGSGTQLSVL.

This clone was detected only once. The rearrangement uses TRBV27 and TRBJ1-1; D call uncertain. The germline V gene encodes CDR1 MNHEY and CDR2 SMNVEV (reference sequence). The CDR3 is 13 residues long. Trimming stripped 7 bases from V and 6 bases from J, with 15 bases between. The CDR3 is CASKEFPSAEAFF. In nucleotides, the CDR3 is TGTGCCAGCAAGGAATTTCCGAGCGCTGAAGCTTTCTTT.

This chain uses TRBV7-8 with TRBJ2-5; D possibly corresponds to TRBD1 (5 bases). CDR1 and CDR2 from the germline V gene are SGHVS and FQNEAQ. V dropped 1 base and J dropped 1 base, with 16 bases sitting between them. CDR3 length equals 17 residues. The CDR3 nucleotides read TGTGCCAGCAGCTTAGGACAGCTGATCGGTGGCCAAGAGACCCAGTACTTC. Protein sequence: CASSLGQLIGGQETQYF.

The chain couples TRBV2 to TRBJ1-5, with D unresolved. V was cut by 5 bases and J by 1 base, with 12 bases left in between. Germline V lookup: CDR1 SNHLY, CDR2 FYNNEI. This CDR3 is 15 amino acids long. In DNA form, the CDR3 reads TGTGCCAGCAGTTACTCACGTCCCAGCAATCAGCCCCAGCATTTT. Translation: CASSYSRPSNQPQHF.

The chain couples TRBV7-9 to TRBJ2-2, with D maybe TRBD2 (5 bases). Per germline, CDR1 SEHNR and CDR2 FQNEAQ (reference sequence). The V end lost 5 bases, the J end lost 5 bases, and 15 bases lay between the germline ends. The CDR3 spans 15 residues. CDR3 sequence: CASSQLIGETGELFF. CDR3 nucleotide sequence: TGTGCCAGCAGCCAATTGATTGGGGAGACCGGGGAGCTGTTTTTT.

This chain joins TRBV7-9 and TRBJ2-3; possibly TRBD2 for D (6 bases). CDR1 and CDR2 (germline): SEHNR, FQNEAQ (reference sequence). V dropped 3 bases and J dropped 4 bases, with 20 bases sitting between them. The CDR3 sequence is 17 residues long. The CDR3 region is CASSFSWGESISDTQYF. The CDR3 nucleotides are TGTGCCAGCAGCTTCTCCTGGGGGGAGTCGATTTCAGATACGCAGTATTTT.

The CDR3 coding sequence is TGTGCCCTGGGTGGGACCGGGGCCAACGTCCTGACTTTC. Translating gives CALGGTGANVLTF. J is TRBJ2-6 and V is TRBV7-9; the D gene could be TRBD1 or TRBD2 (5 bases each). The V and J ends lost 11 bases and 4 bases respectively, with 12 bases between them. CDR1 is SEHNR, CDR2 FQNEAQ, per germline (reference sequence). The CDR3 extends over 13 amino acids.

The chain carries TRBV7-2 and TRBJ2-1, with unresolved D. The germline V gene has CDR1 SGHTA and CDR2 FQGNSA. The CDR3 contains 13 residues. Trimming shortened V by 1 base and J by 7 bases, and 8 bases separated the two germline ends. The CDR3 loop is CASSLVIGNEQFF. The DNA of the CDR3 is TGTGCCAGCAGCTTAGTTATTGGGAATGAGCAGTTCTTC.

The V call is TRBV9, the J call TRBJ1-1; D unresolved. The CDR3 has 14 amino acids. Germline V gene data show CDR1 as SGDLS and CDR2 as YYNGEE. Trimming pared 0 bases from V and 0 bases from J, leaving 6 bases between. The CDR3 loop reads CASSVVGVNTEAFF. The CDR3 DNA reads TGTGCCAGCAGCGTAGTCGGAGTGAACACTGAAGCTTTCTTT.

As concerns this clone: A much larger clone differs from this one at a single base, so this may be a read error. The V call is TRBV7-2, the J call TRBJ2-7; 11 bases are a match to TRBD2. The V and J ends lost 5 bases and 3 bases, in that order; junction bases with no gene match: 3. Germline V CDR1 and CDR2: SGHTA, FQGNSA. This CDR3 contains 14 residues. CDR3 region: CASSQGTSGYEQYF. CDR3 sequence (DNA): TGTGCCAGCAGCCAAGGGACTAGCGGCTACGAGCAGTACTTC.

V and J are TRBV28 and TRBJ2-3, with D perhaps matching TRBD1 (6 bases). Germline CDR1 MDHEN, CDR2 SYDVKM. With 3 bases removed from V and 4 bases from J, the gap between germline ends came to 20 bases. This CDR3 has 17 amino acids. The chain's CDR3 is CASSLGIRDTWADTQYF. Written as DNA, the CDR3 is TGTGCCAGCAGTTTGGGAATCCGGGACACATGGGCAGATACGCAGTATTTT.

Notes on this clone: Other DNA sequences in this specimen translate into the identical CDR3. The J gene is TRBJ2-5, the V gene TRBV27; 7 bases agree with TRBD1. Trimming at V came to 2 bases and at J to 4 bases, leaving 4 bases not matched to a gene. Germline CDR1 and CDR2: MNHEY and SMNVEV (reference sequence). CDR3 size: 14 residues. The CDR3 DNA follows: TGTGCCAGCAGTTTAAGAGGGGGCGGAGAGACCCAGTACTTC. Its protein is CASSLRGGGETQYF.

The chain carries TRBV19 and TRBJ2-7; TRBD1 agrees at 8 bases. V shed 6 bases, J shed 5 bases, and the junction held 6 bases outside the gene matches. The CDR3 spans 13 residues. CDR1 and CDR2 (germline): LNHDA, SQIVND (reference sequence). CDR3 DNA: TGTGCCAGTAGCCTGGGACAGGTAAACGAGCAGTACTTC. Translated: CASSLGQVNEQYF.